Each of the 16 T cell receptor beta chains below was sequenced from the same sample in a study of T cell repertoires in cytomegalovirus infection. TCRdb used MiXCR to reprocess the reads, holding one entry per CDR3 protein. The data contain about 740,000 distinct CDR3 sequences, 35% to 45% of them singletons. The specimen was PBMCs. The receptors originated from a human donor in good health (CMV status not recorded). Some clones in this sample may be carry-over from other donors' samples.

Ten or more counts support this clonotype. The rearrangement links TRBV7-2 to TRBJ2-2, with D tentatively TRBD1 (5 bases). CDR1 and CDR2 from the germline V gene are SGHTA and FQGNSA. V lost 4 bases and J lost 8, with 14 bases in between. This CDR3 contains 14 residues. The CDR3 loop reads CASSSSRVTGELFF. The CDR3 DNA reads as TGTGCCAGCAGCTCCTCCAGGGTTACAGGGGAGCTGTTTTTT.

This clonotype was detected ten times or more. The chain recombines TRBV7-9 with TRBJ1-6, with D perhaps TRBD1 (5 bases). The germline gives CDR1 SEHNR, CDR2 FQNEAQ (reference sequence). V gave up 5 bases and J gave up 7 bases, with 12 bases separating them. This CDR3 contains 14 residues. The CDR3 coding sequence is TGTGCCAGCAGCCACGGGGGGACCAATTCACCCCTCCACTTT. The encoded protein is CASSHGGTNSPLHF.

The chain joins TRBV12-3 or TRBV12-4 to TRBJ2-2; TRBD1 matches at 8 bases. The CDR3 covers 16 residues. After removal of 2 bases from V and 2 bases from J, the junction contained 4 bases not matched to a gene. CDR3 sequence reads: CASSLYAGGNTGELFF. CDR3 sequence (DNA): TGTGCCAGCAGTTTATACGCAGGGGGCAACACCGGGGAGCTGTTTTTT.

Concerning this clonotype itself: This may be a read error, as it is one base from a much larger clone. The J gene is TRBJ2-7, the V gene TRBV28; TRBD2 is a possible D gene (5 bases). Between the trimmed V and J ends, which lost 7 bases and 0 bases, there was a span of 10 bases. The CDR3 totals 13 residues. Germline V gives CDR1 MDHEN, CDR2 SYDVKM. The CDR3 spells CASIFSDSYEQYF. The CDR3 DNA sequence: TGTGCCAGCATTTTTAGCGACTCCTACGAGCAGTACTTC.

This clonotype was counted ten times or more. The chain links TRBV7-2 to TRBJ2-1; the D is unclear. The CDR3 extends over 12 amino acids. The germline V gene has CDR1 SGHTA and CDR2 FQGNSA. The V end lost 1 base, the J end lost 10 bases, and 8 bases lay between the germline ends. The CDR3 DNA sequence: TGTGCCAGCAGCTTAGTAGTTCCGGAGCAGTTCTTC. This codes for CASSLVVPEQFF. The whole variable domain, remainder taken from reference TRBV7-2 and TRBJ2-1, is GAGVSQSPSNKVTEKGKDVELRCDPISGHTALYWYRQSLGQGLEFLIYFQGNSAPDKSGLPSDRFSAERTGGSVSTLTIQRTQQEDSAVYLCASSLVVPEQFFGPGTRLTVL.

The chain links TRBV11-2 to TRBJ1-6; 11 positions match TRBD1. There are 15 residues in the CDR3. Unmatched junction bases numbered 9, after V lost 7 bases and J lost 10 bases. Germline lookup yields CDR1 SGHAT and CDR2 FQNNGV. The CDR3 sequence is CASTVERDRGSPLHF. DNA of the CDR3: TGTGCCAGCACCGTTGAACGGGACAGGGGGTCACCCCTCCACTTT.

On this clonotype itself: Being one base from a much bigger clone, this may be a read error. The V call is TRBV7-8, the J call TRBJ1-1; 7 positions match TRBD1. The germline V gene has CDR1 SGHVS and CDR2 FQNEAQ. CDR3 length: 14 residues. J lost 6 bases, V lost 5 bases, and 9 bases had no gene match. CDR3 sequence (DNA): TGTGCCAGCAGCGTAGTGACAGGGAGGGCTGAAGCTTTCTTT. It codes for CASSVVTGRAEAFF.

This clonotype was recorded many times. J is TRBJ1-6 and V is TRBV7-8; D is possibly TRBD1 (6 bases). From germline, CDR1 is SGHVS and CDR2 FQNEAQ. The CDR3 runs to 16 residues. V lost 5 bases to trimming and J lost 7 bases, with 18 bases between them. As DNA, the CDR3 is TGTGCCAGCAGCGCCCGGGACACAAGCCTAAATTCACCCCTCCACTTT. Its translation is CASSARDTSLNSPLHF. Supplemented by reference TRBV7-8 and TRBJ1-6, the full variable domain reads GAGVSQSPRYKVAKRGQDVALRCDPISGHVSLFWYQQALGQGPEFLTYFQNEAQLDKSGLPSDRFFAERPEGSVSTLKIQRTQQEDSAVYLCASSARDTSLNSPLHFGNGTRLTVT.

This rearrangement joins TRBV30 to TRBJ1-4; weak D call: TRBD1 (5 bases). The germline CDR1 and CDR2 sequences are GTSNPN and SVGIG (reference sequence). The ends were cut back, 2 bases at V and 3 bases at J, with 13 bases in the middle. The CDR3 covers 15 residues. As DNA, the CDR3 is TGTGCCTGGAGTTCAGGGTACTCGGCTAATGAAAAACTGTTTTTT. This encodes CAWSSGYSANEKLFF. Variable domain in full (rest from reference TRBV30 and TRBJ1-4): SQTIHQWPATLVQPVGSPLSLECTVEGTSNPNLYWYRQAAGRGLQLLFYSVGIGQISSEVPQNLSASRPQDRQFILSSKKLLLSDSGFYLCAWSSGYSANEKLFFGSGTQLSVL.

This clonotype was detected many times. The CDR3 here is CAISESRLSRSYEQYF. CDR3 in DNA: TGTGCCATCAGTGAGTCGAGACTTTCCCGATCCTACGAGCAGTACTTC. The V and J genes are TRBV10-3 and TRBJ2-7; D is unresolved. The CDR3 length is 16 residues. V was shortened by 0 bases and J by 1 base, with 13 bases between the two germline ends. The germline V gene has CDR1 ENHRY and CDR2 SYGVKD.

The rearrangement uses TRBV6-8 and TRBJ2-3; D is possibly TRBD2 (7 bases). This CDR3 is built from 16 residues. CDR1 is MNHGY, CDR2 SAAAGT, per germline. V was clipped by 4 bases and J by 0 bases, with 14 bases between them. The CDR3 DNA reads TGTGCCAGCAGTTTGTTCGGGGGGCAGAGCACAGATACGCAGTATTTT. This sequence encodes CASSLFGGQSTDTQYF.

A few counts support this clonotype. CDR3 region: CASSSRTGGDQPQHF. The CDR3 nucleotides read TGTGCCAGCAGCTCACGGACAGGGGGTGATCAGCCCCAGCATTTT. This chain connects TRBV7-8 to TRBJ1-5, with 10 bases aligning to TRBD1. The CDR3 is made up of 15 amino acids. CDR1 is SGHVS and CDR2 is FQNEAQ in the germline V gene. V gave up 4 bases and J gave up 5 bases; unmatched junction bases: 5.

The chain employs TRBV5-1 and TRBJ2-1, with 12 bases that match TRBD2. Unmatched junction bases numbered 10, after V lost 3 bases and J lost 0 bases. CDR3 length equals 19 residues. Germline CDR1 is SGHRS and CDR2 is YFSETQ. This CDR3 is CASSSPGLAGSSSYNEQFF. The CDR3 DNA reads TGCGCCAGCAGCTCGCCGGGACTAGCGGGCTCTAGCTCCTACAATGAGCAGTTCTTC.

V gene TRBV12-3 or TRBV12-4 combines with J gene TRBJ2-1; maybe TRBD2 (6 bases). Trimming removed 8 bases from V and 7 bases from J, with 12 bases in between. This CDR3 is built from 12 residues. CDR3 amino acids: CASYRSGNEQFF. DNA of the CDR3: TGTGCCAGCTATCGTAGCGGTAATGAGCAGTTCTTC.

This clonotype was seen at least ten times. The chain has TRBV11-2 and TRBJ1-4; no clear D gene. The CDR3 totals 16 residues. The V gene lost 5 bases and the J gene lost 0 bases, with 13 bases spanning the gap. Germline CDR1 SGHAT, CDR2 FQNNGV. The CDR3, as DNA: TGTGCCAGCAGCCCCGACCCCGGGGCAACTAATGAAAAACTGTTTTTT. This codes for CASSPDPGATNEKLFF.

A few counts support this clonotype. This sequence joins TRBV4-1 and TRBJ1-4, with D perhaps TRBD1 (6 bases). Between the trimmed V and J ends, which lost 2 bases and 0 bases, there was a span of 10 bases. The CDR3 length is 16 residues. Germline CDR1 is MGHRA and CDR2 is YSYEKL. CDR3 DNA sequence: TGCGCCAGCAGCCAACCCCGACAGGCAACTAATGAAAAACTGTTTTTT. As protein: CASSQPRQATNEKLFF.